This T cell receptor (beta chain) was retrieved from a study of T cell responses to AZD1222 COVID-19 vaccine (dated by TCRdb to about 2021). About the investigation overall: A total of 230 to 250 trial participants underwent TCR sequencing, of whom 207 had received two doses of AZD1222 and around 26 had received two doses of the MenACWY control vaccine. Trial participants were enrolled by age into 18-55, 56-69 and 70-plus year subgroups, with around 150, 28 and 57 TCR-sequenced participants respectively.

General conclusions and limits of the study: In the small 56-69-year group, the increase in depth fell short of significance, most likely because of low power. Nearly half of unique spike-specific TCRs reportedly recognized epitopes outside regions mutated in the B.1.351 and B.1.1.7 variants. Conclusions about previously exposed vaccinees were limited because only a handful of AZD1222 recipients were SARS-CoV-2 seropositive at baseline. A significant rise in spike-specific TCR breadth and depth was observed after two AZD1222 doses relative to day 0 and relative to MenACWY recipients. Because no samples from the day 14 peak response were available, repertoires could be characterized only after the peak T cell response. Participants were mostly white British and included more females than males, and it was suggested by the authors that clonal diversity may have been underestimated. CD4 TCRs associated with the vaccine covered the entire spike protein, and the dominant responses were in regions 160-218 and 743-854.

Details on this clone: Its antigen specificity is not known. The record has no base qualities; no much larger clone is one base away.

The CDR3 regions of human TCRbeta chains were analyzed by immunosequencing. As for the original processing: TCRs in the repertoires were matched against a reference library of SARS-CoV-2-specific TCRs that had been generated with the MIRA antigen-specificity platform. Breadth meant the fraction of unique TCRs that were SARS-CoV-2-associated, whereas depth meant the fraction of total T cells that were SARS-CoV-2-associated. Using the MIRA data, each spike-specific TCR was mapped to the spike region that the TCR reacts to and placed in a CD4 or CD8 class. Log10-transformed breadth and depth values were compared by one-way ANOVA with Sidak's multiple comparisons tests. Here the immuneACCESS table is served through TCRdb, limited to in-frame sequences with V and J called. Missing clones are a known gap in these copies; in checked studies unresolved V genes cover under half, and the rest lacks a known reason. V and J calls plus clone size are reproduced from that table; the DNA served to infer D and trimming. This sample lists tens of thousands of clones; 80% to 95% were detected once. Roughly 4.5% of the sample belongs to the ten largest clones.

The sample's time point label, in plain terms: about 28 days (+/-7) after the second vaccine dose. AZD1222 recipients whose second dose came at about 4 weeks and those whose second dose came at about 12 weeks were combined into one group, since spike-specific TCR depth and breadth did not differ between the two schedules. Samples from vaccinated people were obtained from the UK trials COV001 and COV002, which included a single-blind randomized controlled phase 2/3 trial of AZD1222 (ChAdOx1 nCoV-19) in healthy adults. Trial participant PBMC samples were collected at day 0 and day 28 after the second dose for TCRbeta chain sequencing. V trim: 5 bases; J trim: 4 bases; unmatched bases: 3. The cysteine opens and the phenylalanine closes a CDR3 of 14 amino acids. Only CDR3 DNA is held: 42 bases, read in frame from base 1. CDR1 SGHTA and CDR2 FQGTGA are derived from the germline V gene.

This material consisted of peripheral blood, taken 28 days after the second AZD1222 dose. The TCR comes from an adult who received the AZD1222 COVID-19 vaccine. The sequence links TRBV7-3 to TRBJ1-5; 9 middle bases align to TRBD1. The nucleotides read TGTGCCAGCAGCCCCGGGACAGGGAATCAGCCCCAGCATTTT. The resulting protein is CASSPGTGNQPQHF.